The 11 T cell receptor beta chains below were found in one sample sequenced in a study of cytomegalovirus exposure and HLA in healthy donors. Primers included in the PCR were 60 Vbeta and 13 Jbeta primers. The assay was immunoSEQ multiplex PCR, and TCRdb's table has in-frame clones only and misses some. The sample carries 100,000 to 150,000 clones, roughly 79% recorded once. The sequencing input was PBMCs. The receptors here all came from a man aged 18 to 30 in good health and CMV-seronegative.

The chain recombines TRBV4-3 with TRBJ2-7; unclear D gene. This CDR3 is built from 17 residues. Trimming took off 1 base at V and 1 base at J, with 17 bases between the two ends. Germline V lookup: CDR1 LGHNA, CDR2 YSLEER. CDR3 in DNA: TGCGCCAGCAGCCAAGTCGCTAGGAAGCCTTCTTCCTACGAGCAGTACTTC. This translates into CASSQVARKPSSYEQYF.

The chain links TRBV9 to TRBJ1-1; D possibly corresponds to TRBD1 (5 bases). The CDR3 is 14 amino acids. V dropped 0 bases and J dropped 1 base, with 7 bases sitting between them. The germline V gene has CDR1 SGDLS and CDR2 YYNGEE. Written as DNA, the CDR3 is TGTGCCAGCAGCGTAGGGACACCGAACACTGAAGCTTTCTTT. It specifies CASSVGTPNTEAFF.

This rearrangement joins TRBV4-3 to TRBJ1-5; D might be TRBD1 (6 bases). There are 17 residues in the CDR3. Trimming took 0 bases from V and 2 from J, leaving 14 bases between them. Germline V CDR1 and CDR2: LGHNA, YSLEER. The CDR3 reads CASSQDLGTRGNQPQHF. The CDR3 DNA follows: TGCGCCAGCAGCCAAGATCTAGGGACACGGGGCAATCAGCCCCAGCATTTT.

CDR3 DNA sequence: TGTGCCAGCAGTTACCTAGGGGTGAACACTGAAGCTTTCTTT. This gives the protein CASSYLGVNTEAFF. The chain employs TRBV6-5 and TRBJ1-1, with D possibly being TRBD1 (5 bases). Trimming stripped 2 bases from V and 0 bases from J, with 7 bases between. The germline V gene has CDR1 MNHEY and CDR2 SVGAGI. The CDR3 consists of 14 residues.

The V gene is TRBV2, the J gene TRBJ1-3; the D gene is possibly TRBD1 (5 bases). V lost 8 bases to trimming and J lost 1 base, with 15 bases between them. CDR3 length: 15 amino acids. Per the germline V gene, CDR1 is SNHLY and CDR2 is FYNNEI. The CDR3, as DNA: TGTGCCAGCGGCTTCATTAGGGGATCTGGAAACACCATATATTTT. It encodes CASGFIRGSGNTIYF.

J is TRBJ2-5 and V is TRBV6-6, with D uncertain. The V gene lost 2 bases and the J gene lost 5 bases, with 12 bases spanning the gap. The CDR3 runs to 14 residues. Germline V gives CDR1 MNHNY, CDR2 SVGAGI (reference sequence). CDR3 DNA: TGTGCCAGCAGTTACGTTAACCCTGCGGAGACCCAGTACTTC. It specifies CASSYVNPAETQYF.

The CDR3 DNA reads TGTGCCAGCAGCTTACTAGCTAGCGGGGGCTACGAGCAGTACTTC. Its translation is CASSLLASGGYEQYF. The chain couples TRBV7-3 to TRBJ2-7; 10 bases match TRBD2. J was trimmed by 3 bases and V by 2 bases; bases with no gene match: 4. The germline V gene encodes CDR1 SGHTA and CDR2 FQGTGA. The CDR3 covers 15 residues.

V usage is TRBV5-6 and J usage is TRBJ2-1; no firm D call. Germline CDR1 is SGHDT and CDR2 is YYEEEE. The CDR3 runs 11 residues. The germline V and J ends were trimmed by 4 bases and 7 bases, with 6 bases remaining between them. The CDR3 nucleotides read TGTGCCAGCAGCCAAGCTAATGAGCAGTTCTTC. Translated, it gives CASSQANEQFF.

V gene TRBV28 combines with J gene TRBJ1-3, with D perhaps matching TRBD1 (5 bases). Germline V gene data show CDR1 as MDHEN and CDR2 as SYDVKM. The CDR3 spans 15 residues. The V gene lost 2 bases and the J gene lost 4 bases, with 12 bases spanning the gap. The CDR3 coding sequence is TGTGCCAGCAGTTTAGTGGTGAACAGGGGAAACACCATATATTTT. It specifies CASSLVVNRGNTIYF.

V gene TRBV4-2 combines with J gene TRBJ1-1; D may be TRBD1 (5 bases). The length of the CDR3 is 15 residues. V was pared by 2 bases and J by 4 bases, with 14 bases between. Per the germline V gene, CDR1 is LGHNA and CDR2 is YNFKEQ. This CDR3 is CASSQLYGGGTEAFF. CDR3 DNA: TGTGCCAGCAGCCAATTGTACGGGGGTGGCACTGAAGCTTTCTTT.

The chain's CDR3 is CASSQHPGTGGQPQHF. In DNA form, the CDR3 reads TGCGCCAGCAGCCAACATCCCGGGACAGGGGGTCAGCCCCAGCATTTT. The genes are TRBV4-1 and TRBJ1-5; 11 nucleotides align to TRBD1. The CDR3 runs 16 residues. Germline lookup yields CDR1 MGHRA and CDR2 YSYEKL. After removal of 2 bases from V and 6 bases from J, the junction contained 6 bases not matched to a gene.